The 20 T cell receptor beta chains below were found in one sample sequenced in a study of spatial heterogeneity in lung cancer. TCRdb analysed the 5' RACE reads with MiXCR anew, one entry per CDR3 protein. The sample consists of approximately 40,000 distinct CDR3 sequences, under 7.5% of them appearing once. Documented time point: sample taken at primary tumor resection. Sequencing was performed on PBMCs, taken at surgery. These receptors all stem from a female donor with early-stage non-small cell lung cancer.

The sample holds many counts of this clonotype. This chain links TRBV4-3 with TRBJ2-2, with D uncertain. V lost 2 bases and J lost 5, with 9 bases in between. CDR1 and CDR2 (germline): LGHNA, YSLEER. This CDR3 spans 14 amino acids. The CDR3, as DNA: TGCGCCAGCAGCCAACAAGCGAGGACCGGGGAGCTGTTTTTT. It translates to CASSQQARTGELFF.

This clonotype has at least ten counts. The rearrangement links TRBV11-2 to TRBJ2-5; the D is unclear. Germline V gene data show CDR1 as SGHAT and CDR2 as FQNNGV. CDR3 size: 16 residues. V was cut by 1 base and J by 4 bases, with 16 bases left in between. CDR3: CASSLGGWVRRETQYF. CDR3 DNA sequence: TGTGCCAGCAGCTTAGGTGGCTGGGTACGACGAGAGACCCAGTACTTC.

At least ten counts were recorded for this clonotype. This chain links TRBV7-2 with TRBJ2-5; D perhaps matches TRBD1 (5 bases). Trimming removed 5 bases at V and 5 bases at J, with 15 bases between. From germline, CDR1 is SGHTA and CDR2 FQGNSA. The CDR3 contains 14 residues. This CDR3 reads CASSPRQSQETQYF. DNA of the CDR3: TGTGCCAGCAGCCCCAGACAGAGTCAGGAGACCCAGTACTTC.

In this sample, this clonotype turned up a few times. The chain combines TRBV5-6 with TRBJ2-2; possible D gene TRBD1, 5 bases. Trimming stripped 3 bases from V and 1 base from J, with 7 bases between. CDR3 size: 14 residues. Germline V gene data show CDR1 as SGHDT and CDR2 as YYEEEE. CDR3 amino acids: CASSYTGNTGELFF. CDR3 bases: TGTGCCAGCAGCTATACAGGGAACACCGGGGAGCTGTTTTTT.

The chain joins TRBV7-2 to TRBJ2-1; no clear D. CDR3 length: 13 amino acids. Germline CDR1 SGHTA, CDR2 FQGNSA. Trimming removed 4 bases from V and 6 bases from J, with 10 bases in between. The CDR3 loop reads CASSSRVPNEQFF. The CDR3 DNA sequence: TGTGCCAGCAGCTCCCGTGTCCCCAATGAGCAGTTCTTC.

The J gene is TRBJ2-5, the V gene TRBV5-1; TRBD1 aligns across 8 bases. V shed 1 base and J 2 bases; nucleotides not matched to a gene: 19. Germline V lookup: CDR1 SGHRS, CDR2 YFSETQ. This CDR3 is built from 20 residues. This CDR3 is CASSLKSTQGALRKQETQYF. The CDR3 nucleotides are TGCGCCAGCAGCTTGAAGTCCACTCAGGGGGCTTTGAGGAAACAAGAGACCCAGTACTTC.

As regards this clonotype: The CDR3 end shows no conserved phenylalanine or tryptophan, and so a read error is likely. No DNA is shown, since the ends of the CDR3 on it are uncertain; the CDR3 is the one TCRdb lists. The chain links TRBV2 to TRBJ1-1. The germline V gene has CDR1 SNHLY and CDR2 FYNNEI. The CDR3 is 12 amino acids long, termini counted. Here the CDR3 reads CASSEYGVAEAL.

This clonotype was picked up many times. The V and J genes are TRBV9 and TRBJ1-2; no clear D gene. V gave up 0 bases and J gave up 5 bases, with 8 bases separating them. CDR3 size: 13 residues. Germline V lookup: CDR1 SGDLS, CDR2 YYNGEE. CDR3 nucleotides: TGTGCCAGCAGCGTAGGTGGGGATTATGGCTACACCTTC. Residues: CASSVGGDYGYTF.

The sample holds many counts of this clonotype. J is TRBJ2-3 and V is TRBV28; D remains unclear. Trimming removed 4 bases from V and 6 bases from J, with 14 bases in between. CDR1 and CDR2 from the germline V gene are MDHEN and SYDVKM. This CDR3 comprises 14 residues. The CDR3 DNA follows: TGTGCCAGCAGTTACGGCAGCCCCAAGGATACGCAGTATTTT. It yields the protein CASSYGSPKDTQYF.

The genes are TRBV4-3 and TRBJ2-3; D tentatively reads TRBD1 or TRBD2 (5 bases each). The CDR3 has 15 residues. Germline CDR1 reads LGHNA; CDR2 reads YSLEER. V lost 0 bases, J lost 5 bases, and 12 bases lay in between. This CDR3 is CASSQERGVRDTQYF. CDR3 in DNA: TGCGCCAGCAGCCAAGAGCGAGGGGTTCGAGATACGCAGTATTTT.

This clonotype was seen at least ten times. The rearrangement uses TRBV11-2 and TRBJ1-2; D may be TRBD1 (5 bases). The CDR3 spans 13 residues. CDR1 SGHAT and CDR2 FQNNGV come from the germline V gene. V was cut by 0 bases and J by 10 bases, with 12 bases left in between. The CDR3 DNA reads as TGTGCCAGCAGCTTAGATCAGCTGACAGCCTACACCTTC. Amino acid sequence: CASSLDQLTAYTF. Complete variable domain (other parts from reference TRBV11-2 and TRBJ1-2): EAGVAQSPRYKIIEKRQSVAFWCNPISGHATLYWYQQILGQGPKLLIQFQNNGVVDDSQLPKDRFSAERLKGVDSTLKIQPAKLEDSAVYLCASSLDQLTAYTFGSGTRLTVV.

The CDR3 coding sequence is TGTGCCAGCAGCGTGTCAACTAATGAAAAACTGTTTTTT. The encoded protein is CASSVSTNEKLFF. The rearrangement joins TRBV9 to TRBJ1-4; D is unclear. The V gene's germline CDR1 is SGDLS and CDR2 YYNGEE. V was cut by 2 bases and J by 0 bases, with 2 bases left in between. This CDR3 has 13 residues.

Many counts were recorded for this clonotype. CDR3 sequence: CASSYRDLKETQYF. The CDR3 DNA is TGTGCCAGCAGTTACCGGGACCTAAAGGAGACCCAGTACTTC. V usage is TRBV6-2 or TRBV6-3 and J usage is TRBJ2-5; D might be TRBD1 or TRBD2, each matching 5 bases. This CDR3 is 14 amino acids long. Germline CDR1 MNHEY, CDR2 SVGEGT. Trimming stripped 2 bases from V and 5 bases from J, with 12 bases between.

This clonotype was found many times. The chain carries TRBV10-2 and TRBJ2-2, with a tentative D call TRBD1 (5 bases). The CDR3 is 11 residues long. Germline V CDR1 and CDR2: WSHSY, SAAADI. Trimming left V 7 bases short and J 13 bases short, with 13 bases between. The CDR3 reads CASTQGVVLFF. The CDR3 coding sequence is TGCGCCAGCACCCAGGGTGTAGTGCTGTTTTTT.

In this sample, this clonotype turned up many times. This chain connects TRBV18 to TRBJ1-5; TRBD1 aligns across 8 bases. Germline CDR1 KGHSH, CDR2 LQKENI. Trimming cost V 3 bases and J 3 bases; bases outside gene matches: 7. CDR3 length equals 16 residues. CDR3 loop: CASSPIPTGDNQPQHF. The CDR3 DNA reads as TGTGCCAGCTCACCGATCCCGACAGGGGACAATCAGCCCCAGCATTTT.

This clonotype occurred many times. This chain joins TRBV2 and TRBJ2-2, with a weak D call TRBD2 (5 bases). V gave up 4 bases and J gave up 1 base, with 10 bases separating them. The CDR3 is 15 amino acids. Germline V gives CDR1 SNHLY, CDR2 FYNNEI. For the CDR3, the DNA is TGTGCCAGCAGTGTTCGCGGGCGGAACACCGGGGAGCTGTTTTTT. This encodes CASSVRGRNTGELFF.

This clonotype was seen ten or more times. The chain couples TRBV20-1 to TRBJ1-2, with D hard to call. Trimming stripped 3 bases from V and 0 bases from J, with 8 bases between. The length of the CDR3 is 13 residues. The germline V gene encodes CDR1 DFQATT and CDR2 SNEGSKA (reference sequence). Here the CDR3 DNA reads TGCAGTGCTAGCCTGGGTACTAACTATGGCTACACCTTC. This gives the protein CSASLGTNYGYTF.

This clonotype was seen repeatedly, ten times or more. V gene TRBV7-3 combines with J gene TRBJ1-1; D is perhaps TRBD1 (5 bases). CDR3 size: 13 residues. V was clipped by 3 bases and J by 4 bases, with 9 bases between them. Germline assignment: CDR1 SGHTA and CDR2 FQGTGA. CDR3 residues: CASSFQGSTEAFF. CDR3 bases: TGTGCCAGCAGCTTCCAGGGATCCACTGAAGCTTTCTTT.

This clonotype came up many times. V gene TRBV19 combines with J gene TRBJ1-2; D gene uncertain. The germline V gene has CDR1 LNHDA and CDR2 SQIVND (reference sequence). The CDR3 covers 13 residues. V lost 4 bases to trimming and J lost 5 bases, with 11 bases between them. The CDR3 coding sequence is TGTGCCAGTAGTACCCGGACGGAGTATGGCTACACCTTC. It yields the protein CASSTRTEYGYTF.

This clonotype was seen repeatedly, ten times or more. The chain couples TRBV6-5 to TRBJ2-2, with D uncertain. Germline V gives CDR1 MNHEY, CDR2 SVGAGI. Trimming left V 2 bases short and J 6 bases short, with 13 bases between. This CDR3 is built from 15 residues. As DNA, the CDR3 is TGTGCCAGCAGTTACCTATATCTTCTTTCCGGGGAGCTGTTTTTT. Amino acid sequence: CASSYLYLLSGELFF.